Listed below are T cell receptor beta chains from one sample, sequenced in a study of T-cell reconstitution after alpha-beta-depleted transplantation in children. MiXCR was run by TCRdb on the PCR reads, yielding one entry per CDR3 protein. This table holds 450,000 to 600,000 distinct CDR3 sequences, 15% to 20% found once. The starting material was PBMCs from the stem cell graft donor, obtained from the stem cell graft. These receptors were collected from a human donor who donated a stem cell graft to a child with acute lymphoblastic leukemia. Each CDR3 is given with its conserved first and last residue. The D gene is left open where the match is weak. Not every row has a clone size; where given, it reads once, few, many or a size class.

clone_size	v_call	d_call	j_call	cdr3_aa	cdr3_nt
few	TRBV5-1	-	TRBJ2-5	CASSRREGRWEETQYF	TGCGCCAGCAGCCGCCGAGAGGGACGGTGGGAAGAGACCCAGTACTTC
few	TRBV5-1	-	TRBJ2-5	CASRPGQLYQETQYF	TGCGCCAGCAGACCTGGACAGTTGTACCAAGAGACCCAGTACTTC
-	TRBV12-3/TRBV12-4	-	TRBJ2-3	CASSVSWTILGDTQYF	TGTGCCAGCAGCGTAAGCTGGACTATCCTGGGAGATACGCAGTATTTT
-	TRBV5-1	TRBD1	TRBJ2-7	CASSLWTGDHEQYF	TGCGCCAGCAGCCTCTGGACAGGGGACCACGAGCAGTACTTC
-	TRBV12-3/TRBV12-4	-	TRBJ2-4	CASSTTDGAKNIQYF	TGTGCCAGCAGTACGACCGACGGGGCCAAAAACATTCAGTACTTC
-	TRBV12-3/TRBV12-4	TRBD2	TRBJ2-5	CASRLAGVLETQYF	TGTGCCAGCAGGCTAGCGGGAGTATTAGAGACCCAGTACTTC
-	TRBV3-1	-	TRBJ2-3	CASSQDWSGSTDTQYF	TGTGCCAGCAGCCAAGATTGGAGCGGGAGCACAGATACGCAGTATTTT
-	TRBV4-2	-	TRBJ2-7	CASSPGAHKQYF	TGTGCCAGCAGCCCGGGAGCCCACAAGCAGTACTTC
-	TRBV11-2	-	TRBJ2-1	CASSFDAGRYNEQFF	TGTGCCAGCAGCTTTGATGCGGGAAGATACAATGAGCAGTTCTTC
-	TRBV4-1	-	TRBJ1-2	CASSPAAWDYGYTF	TGCGCCAGCAGCCCCGCCGCTTGGGACTATGGCTACACCTTC
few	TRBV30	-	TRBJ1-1	CAWSVGNTEAFF	TGTGCCTGGAGTGTGGGGAACACTGAAGCTTTCTTT
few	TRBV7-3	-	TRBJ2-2	CASSRSAGELFF	TGTGCCAGCAGCCGGAGTGCCGGGGAGCTGTTTTTT